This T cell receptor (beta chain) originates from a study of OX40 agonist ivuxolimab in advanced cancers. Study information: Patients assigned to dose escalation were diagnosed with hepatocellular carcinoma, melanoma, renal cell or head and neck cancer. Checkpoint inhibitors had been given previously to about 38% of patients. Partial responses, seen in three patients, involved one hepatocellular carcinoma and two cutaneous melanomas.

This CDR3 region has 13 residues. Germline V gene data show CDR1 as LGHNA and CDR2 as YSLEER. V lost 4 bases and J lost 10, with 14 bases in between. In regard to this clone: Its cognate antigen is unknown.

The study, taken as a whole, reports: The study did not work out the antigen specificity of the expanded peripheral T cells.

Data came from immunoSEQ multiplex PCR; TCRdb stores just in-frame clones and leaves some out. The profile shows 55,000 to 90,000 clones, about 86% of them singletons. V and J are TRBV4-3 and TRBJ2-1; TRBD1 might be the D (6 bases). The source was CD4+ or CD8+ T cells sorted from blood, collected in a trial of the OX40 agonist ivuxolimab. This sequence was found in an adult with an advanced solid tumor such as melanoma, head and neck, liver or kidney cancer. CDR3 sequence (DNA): TGCGCCAGCAGCCCAGGGGAGCGGCAAGAGCAGTTCTTC. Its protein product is CASSPGERQEQFF.